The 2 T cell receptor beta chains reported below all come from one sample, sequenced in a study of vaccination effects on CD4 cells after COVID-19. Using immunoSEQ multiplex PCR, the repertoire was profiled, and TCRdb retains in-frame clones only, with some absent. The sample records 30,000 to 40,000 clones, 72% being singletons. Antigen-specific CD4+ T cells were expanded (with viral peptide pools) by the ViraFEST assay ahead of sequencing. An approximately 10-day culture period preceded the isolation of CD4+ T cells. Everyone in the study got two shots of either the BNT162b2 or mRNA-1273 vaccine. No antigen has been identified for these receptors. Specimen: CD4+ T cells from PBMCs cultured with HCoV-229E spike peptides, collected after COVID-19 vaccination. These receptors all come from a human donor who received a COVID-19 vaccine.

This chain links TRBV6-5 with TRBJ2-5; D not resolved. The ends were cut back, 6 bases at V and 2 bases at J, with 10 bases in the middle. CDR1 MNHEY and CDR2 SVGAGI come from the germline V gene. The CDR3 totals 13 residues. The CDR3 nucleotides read TGTGCCAGCAGCTTTTTCAGGCAAGAGACCCAGTACTTC. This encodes CASSFFRQETQYF.

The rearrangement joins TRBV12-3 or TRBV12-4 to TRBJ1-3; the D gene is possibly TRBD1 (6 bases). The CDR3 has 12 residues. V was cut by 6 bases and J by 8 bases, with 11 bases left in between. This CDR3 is CASSHRVYTIYF. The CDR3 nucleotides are TGTGCCAGCAGCCACAGGGTTTACACCATATATTTT.